This record covers a single T cell receptor beta chain. Its recognized antigen is unknown. Within one base of it there is no much larger clone, and no base qualities were kept. Whole blood was collected in K2EDTA tubes by collaborating institutions according to the institutions' own protocols. Collaborator samples were shipped for TCRbeta analysis as frozen whole blood, isolated PBMCs, or DNA extracted from either sample type. The immunoSEQ Assay, a bias-controlled multiplex PCR, was used to amplify TCRbeta CDR3 regions from genomic DNA. The study's own analysis went as follows. The number of nucleated cells in each sample was estimated from the amplification of reference gene primers within the assay. Sequence reads were collapsed and filtered to measure the absolute abundance of every unique TCRbeta CDR3 rearrangement. Productive Simpson clonality was computed per sample as the square root of Simpson's diversity index over productive rearrangements. TCRdb retrieved this table from immuneACCESS and kept in-frame rearrangements only. Not all clones are present; in checked studies, unresolved V genes account for under half, and no reason is known for the remainder. V, J and clone size derive from that table, while D and trimming were established from the DNA sequence. The sample yields about 73,000 clones; 75% to 85% were counted once. The ten largest clones represent roughly 22% of the sample.

This specimen comes from a study of blood T cell repertoires in COVID-19 (dated by TCRdb to about 2020). In terms of the full investigation: The collaborator samples originated in the United States, Italy and Spain and spanned the acute and convalescent phases of COVID-19. Sample metadata almost always included a de-identified subject ID, COVID-19 status, age in years and sex. The material from the prospective study consisted of cDNA or gDNA derived from T cells, B-cell-depleted T cells, or PBMCs. Where available, HLA class I and class II types were obtained from metadata supplied by the sample provider rather than from assay-based typing. The repertoires were made available in a free public database intended to serve as a resource for research on the immune response to SARS-CoV-2. The samples were drawn from the first 160 participants of the ongoing ImmuneRACE study and from 950 to 1,500 subjects provided by 6 global collaborators. Subjects who had been exposed to COVID-19, were actively infected with it, or had recovered from it provided the deeply sampled blood TCRbeta repertoires that made up the dataset. General study outcomes and caveats: Clinical and demographic metadata were provided uncurated, with the amount varying by source and participant.

The sequence was obtained from a woman in her 70s with acute or convalescent COVID-19. The sequencing sample was made of peripheral blood.

The nucleotide sequence is given as TGCGCCAGCAGCCCTCAGGGCACTGGCTACGAGCAGTACTTC. Its product reads: CASSPQGTGYEQYF. The rearrangement joined TRBV5-1 to TRBJ2-7; possibly the D gene is TRBD1, per 5 matching bases. The CDR3 runs 14 amino acids, cysteine and phenylalanine included. The CDR3 DNA has 42 bases and is translated from base 1. CDR1 and CDR2 were assigned from the germline V gene as SGHRS and YFSETQ. V and J are truncated by 4 bases and 3 bases respectively, leaving an intervening sequence of 14 bases.